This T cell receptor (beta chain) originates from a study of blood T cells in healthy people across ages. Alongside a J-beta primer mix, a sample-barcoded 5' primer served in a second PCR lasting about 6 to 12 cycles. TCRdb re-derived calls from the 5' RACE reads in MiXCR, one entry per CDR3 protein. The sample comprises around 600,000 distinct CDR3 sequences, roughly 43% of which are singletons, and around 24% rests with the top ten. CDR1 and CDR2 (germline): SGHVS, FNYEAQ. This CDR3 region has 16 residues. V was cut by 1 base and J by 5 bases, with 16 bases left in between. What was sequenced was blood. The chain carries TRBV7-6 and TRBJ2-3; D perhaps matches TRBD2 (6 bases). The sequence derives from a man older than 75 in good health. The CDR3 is CASSLVSVAVGDTQYF. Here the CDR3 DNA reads TGTGCCAGCAGCTTAGTGTCGGTAGCGGTGGGAGATACGCAGTATTTT.